These 10 T cell receptor beta chains originate from one sample sequenced in a study of identical twins. TCRdb processed the 5' RACE reads anew with MiXCR; each CDR3 protein has one entry. The sample lists around 370,000 distinct CDR3 sequences, 9% occurring once. Sequencing was carried out using naive T cells sorted from blood. The receptors derive from a woman in her 50s in good health.

In its sample, this clonotype was seen a few times. The J gene is TRBJ2-1, the V gene TRBV5-1, with 12 nucleotides matching TRBD2. V trimming: 0 bases; J trimming: 6 bases; junction bases outside the gene matches: 4. Germline V gene data show CDR1 as SGHRS and CDR2 as YFSETQ. The CDR3 length is 16 residues. The CDR3 nucleotides read TGCGCCAGCAGCTTGGCCAAGACTAGCGGGAGCAATGAGCAGTTCTTC. Translated: CASSLAKTSGSNEQFF.

This clonotype has more than one count but fewer than ten. The chain links TRBV7-6 to TRBJ2-1; 9 bases are a match to TRBD1. The V gene end was trimmed by 0 bases and the J gene end by 12 bases; junction bases not matched to a gene: 15. Per germline, CDR1 SGHVS and CDR2 FNYEAQ. The CDR3 is 17 amino acids. The CDR3 loop is CASSLAPRGTGYSAQFF. CDR3 DNA: TGTGCCAGCAGCTTAGCACCTCGGGGGACAGGGTACAGCGCGCAGTTCTTC. Full variable domain (rest looked up from reference TRBV7-6 and TRBJ2-1): GAGVSQSPRYKVTKRGQDVALRCDPISGHVSLYWYRQALGQGPEFLTYFNYEAQQDKSGLPNDRFSAERPEGSISTLTIQRTEQRDSAMYRCASSLAPRGTGYSAQFFGPGTRLTVL.

This clonotype was observed a handful of times. The chain couples TRBV3-1 to TRBJ2-5, with TRBD1 matching over 9 bases. Germline lookup yields CDR1 LGHDT and CDR2 YNNKEL (reference sequence). The CDR3 is made up of 19 amino acids. J gave up 5 bases and V 0 bases, and 16 bases lay outside the gene matches. Here the CDR3 DNA reads TGTGCCAGCAGCCAAGATCTCTCATCCGGGACAGGGTTTCTTGAGACCCAGTACTTC. It is translated as CASSQDLSSGTGFLETQYF.

The rearrangement links TRBV6-4 to TRBJ2-3; D remains unclear. The CDR3 loop spans 14 amino acids. Germline V gives CDR1 MRHNA, CDR2 SNTAGT. V was cut by 7 bases and J by 4 bases, with 15 bases left in between. The CDR3 reads CASKETTLADTQYF. In nucleotides, the CDR3 is TGTGCCAGCAAAGAAACTACTCTCGCAGATACGCAGTATTTT.

This clonotype was seen only once. V gene TRBV20-1 combines with J gene TRBJ1-1; the D is unclear. The CDR3 extends over 15 amino acids. V was shortened by 1 base and J by 1 base, with 13 bases between the two germline ends. In germline, CDR1 is DFQATT, CDR2 SNEGSKA (reference sequence). CDR3 residues: CSARGREVTNTEAFF. CDR3 bases: TGCAGTGCTAGAGGAAGAGAGGTCACGAACACTGAAGCTTTCTTT.

There are many counts of this clonotype. The chain's CDR3 is CASRRDSHEQFF. CDR3 DNA sequence: TGTGCCAGCAGGCGGGACAGTCATGAGCAGTTCTTC. This sequence joins TRBV7-9 and TRBJ2-1, with D tentatively TRBD1 (7 bases). V gave up 6 bases and J gave up 8 bases, with 11 bases separating them. Germline CDR1 SEHNR, CDR2 FQNEAQ (reference sequence). The CDR3 has 12 amino acids.

This clonotype was recorded a few times. The J gene is TRBJ2-1, the V gene TRBV12-3 or TRBV12-4; 11 bases map to TRBD2. The J segment lost 10 bases and the V segment lost 5 bases, leaving 7 bases of the junction unmatched. This CDR3 contains 14 residues. The CDR3 sequence: CASSQNSGRDEQFF. The CDR3 bases are TGTGCCAGCAGTCAGAATAGCGGGAGGGACGAGCAGTTCTTC.

The rearrangement uses TRBV6-1 and TRBJ2-1, with D uncertain. V lost 2 bases and J lost 5, with 13 bases in between. Germline CDR1 is MNHNS and CDR2 is SASEGT. This CDR3 has 15 amino acids. The CDR3 region has the DNA TGTGCCAGCAGTGAAACGAGCGAACCCCACAATGAGCAGTTCTTC. Translation: CASSETSEPHNEQFF.

V is TRBV12-3 or TRBV12-4 and J is TRBJ2-7, with 8 positions matching TRBD1. V shed 7 bases and J 8 bases; nucleotides not matched to a gene: 10. The CDR3 length is 13 residues. The CDR3 sequence: CASTGQGLDKQYF. As DNA, the CDR3 is TGTGCCAGCACCGGACAGGGATTAGACAAGCAGTACTTC.

This clonotype was picked up many times. The V call is TRBV7-9, the J call TRBJ2-1; 10 nucleotides match TRBD2. This CDR3 contains 17 residues. The trim removed 5 bases at V and 0 bases at J, leaving 7 bases unmatched. Germline V lookup: CDR1 SEHNR, CDR2 FQNEAQ (reference sequence). CDR3 amino acids: CASSPNPSGSSYNEQFF. CDR3 coding DNA: TGTGCCAGCAGCCCAAACCCTAGCGGGAGCTCCTACAATGAGCAGTTCTTC.